The 32 T cell receptor beta chains in this list originate from one sample, sequenced in a study of CD8 T cells in ankylosing spondylitis. One entry per CDR3 protein results from TCRdb running MiXCR on the 5' RACE reads. Among approximately 200,000 distinct CDR3 sequences, 9.5% to 15% were seen once, and the ten largest hold 16%. Material for sequencing was blood, either unsorted or a sorted T cell fraction (not recorded which). These receptors were obtained from a male donor with ankylosing spondylitis or in good health (not recorded which).

The chain links TRBV20-1 to TRBJ2-3; D is possibly TRBD2 (7 bases). CDR3 size: 15 residues. Trimming took off 6 bases at V and 4 bases at J, with 20 bases between the two ends. Germline-derived CDR1 and CDR2 are DFQATT and SNEGSKA (reference sequence). The CDR3 DNA is TGCAGTGCCGCCGCTAGCGGAGAGGGGGCAGATACGCAGTATTTT. Translated, it gives CSAAASGEGADTQYF.

This clonotype was seen a few times. The chain is built from TRBV25-1 and TRBJ1-3, with a tentative D call TRBD1 (5 bases). CDR1 and CDR2 from the germline V gene are MGHDK and SYGVNS. The CDR3 covers 15 residues. V lost 3 bases and J 8 bases, leaving 17 bases between the germline ends. The CDR3 spells CASSEGVRLGDTIYF. CDR3 DNA sequence: TGTGCCAGCAGTGAGGGGGTCCGCCTGGGGGACACCATATATTTT.

This clonotype was observed a few times. The rearrangement links TRBV11-1 to TRBJ2-1, with 11 bases identical to TRBD2. Trimming cost V 4 bases and J 1 base; bases outside gene matches: 12. The CDR3 totals 19 residues. Germline CDR1 reads SGHAT; CDR2 reads FQDESV (reference sequence). The CDR3 region has the DNA TGTGCCAGCAGCTCATCGACTAGCGGGGTTAAACCTTCCTACAATGAGCAGTTCTTC. Translation: CASSSSTSGVKPSYNEQFF.

This clonotype was observed a few times. V usage is TRBV11-2 and J usage is TRBJ2-7, with 8 bases that match TRBD1. This CDR3 spans 18 amino acids. Germline V lookup: CDR1 SGHAT, CDR2 FQNNGV. J gave up 2 bases and V 2 bases, and 14 bases lay outside the gene matches. For the CDR3, the DNA is TGTGCCAGCAGCTTATTTTTAACAGGGGGTTCGCCAACCTACGAGCAGTACTTC. The encoded protein is CASSLFLTGGSPTYEQYF.

There are many counts of this clonotype. V and J are TRBV7-9 and TRBJ2-1; D may be TRBD2 (5 bases). The CDR3 extends over 12 amino acids. Germline V gene lookup returns CDR1 SEHNR and CDR2 FQNEAQ (reference sequence). Trimming removed 8 bases from V and 8 bases from J, with 13 bases in between. The DNA of the CDR3 is TGTGCCAGCGAAGCGGTGAGGGATGAGCAGTTCTTC. Its protein is CASEAVRDEQFF.

This clonotype was seen many times. The V and J genes are TRBV6-1 and TRBJ2-5; possibly TRBD1 for D (5 bases). Germline V gene data show CDR1 as MNHNS and CDR2 as SASEGT. Trimming cost V 7 bases and J 0 bases, with 15 bases left between them. The CDR3 spans 15 residues. In nucleotides, the CDR3 is TGTGCCAGCAAAGGGGATTCCCAGAACCAAGAGACCCAGTACTTC. Translating it yields CASKGDSQNQETQYF.

V is TRBV7-8 and J is TRBJ2-5; no reliable D call. CDR3 size: 12 residues. From germline, CDR1 is SGHVS and CDR2 FQNEAQ. V was cut by 1 base and J by 3 bases, with 3 bases left in between. As DNA, the CDR3 is TGTGCCAGCAGCTTAGTGGAAGAGACCCAGTACTTC. This translates into CASSLVEETQYF. Complete variable domain (other parts from reference TRBV7-8 and TRBJ2-5): GAGVSQSPRYKVAKRGQDVALRCDPISGHVSLFWYQQALGQGPEFLTYFQNEAQLDKSGLPSDRFFAERPEGSVSTLKIQRTQQEDSAVYLCASSLVEETQYFGPGTRLLVL.

A few counts support this clonotype. The chain employs TRBV2 and TRBJ2-5; D unresolved. The germline V gene encodes CDR1 SNHLY and CDR2 FYNNEI. The CDR3 is 12 residues long. V was trimmed by 6 bases and J by 2 bases, leaving 7 bases between them. In DNA, the CDR3 is TGTGCCAGCAGGGCAGCACAAGAGACCCAGTACTTC. Translation: CASRAAQETQYF.

This clonotype has a handful of counts. The rearrangement joins TRBV15 to TRBJ1-5, with a tentative D call TRBD1 (5 bases). The germline V and J ends were trimmed by 5 bases and 1 base, with 9 bases remaining between them. The CDR3 has 14 amino acids. CDR1 and CDR2 from the germline V gene are LNHNV and YYDKDF (reference sequence). CDR3 nucleotides: TGTGCCACCAGCGGTAGGGACAGCAATCAGCCCCAGCATTTT. It is translated as CATSGRDSNQPQHF.

The J gene is TRBJ2-2, the V gene TRBV13, with D hard to call. CDR1 and CDR2 from the germline V gene are PRHDT and FYEKMQ (reference sequence). V gave up 10 bases and J gave up 1 base, with 7 bases separating them. This CDR3 has 12 amino acids. CDR3 loop: CAIPRNTGELFF. CDR3 bases: TGTGCCATCCCGCGGAACACCGGGGAGCTGTTTTTT. The full variable domain, in which reference TRBV13 and TRBJ2-2 provide the parts outside the CDR3, is AAGVIQSPRHLIKEKRETATLKCYPIPRHDTVYWYQQGPGQDPQFLISFYEKMQSDKGSIPDRFSAQQFSDYHSELNMSSLELGDSALYFCAIPRNTGELFFGEGSRLTVL.

This rearrangement joins TRBV2 to TRBJ2-5; D gene ambiguous. The CDR3 has 15 residues. The V gene's germline CDR1 is SNHLY and CDR2 FYNNEI. The V and J ends lost 1 base and 3 bases respectively, with 12 bases between them. CDR3 amino acids: CASSEEWSQEETQYF. CDR3 in DNA: TGTGCCAGCAGTGAAGAGTGGAGCCAGGAAGAGACCCAGTACTTC.

This chain joins TRBV19 and TRBJ2-7; no clear D gene. The CDR3 is made up of 16 amino acids. Per the germline V gene, CDR1 is LNHDA and CDR2 is SQIVND (reference sequence). The germline V and J ends were trimmed by 2 bases and 1 base, with 15 bases remaining between them. The CDR3 DNA reads as TGTGCCAGTAGTATACGCGGCGAATCAGCATCCTACGAGCAGTACTTC. Its translation: CASSIRGESASYEQYF.

The CDR3 reads CSVEDKGLAGGTDTQYF. CDR3 nucleotides: TGCAGCGTTGAAGATAAGGGACTAGCGGGGGGCACAGATACGCAGTATTTT. The chain is built from TRBV29-1 and TRBJ2-3; 14 bases are shared with TRBD2. Germline V gene lookup returns CDR1 SQVTM and CDR2 ANQGSEA. The CDR3 is 17 residues long. V lost 0 bases and J lost 1; bases outside the gene matches: 3.

The chain recombines TRBV5-1 with TRBJ2-7; 8 bases fit TRBD1. This CDR3 is 16 amino acids long. With 4 bases clipped from V and 1 base from J, the junction kept 10 bases outside the gene matches. CDR1 and CDR2 (germline): SGHRS, YFSETQ. CDR3 coding DNA: TGCGCCAGCAGCATGGGACAGGCCGGGACATCCTACGAGCAGTACTTC. Encoded protein: CASSMGQAGTSYEQYF.

This clonotype was detected only a few times. The chain links TRBV6-5 to TRBJ2-2, with D possibly TRBD2 on 5 matching bases. The CDR3 contains 11 residues. The germline CDR1 and CDR2 sequences are MNHEY and SVGAGI. The V and J ends lost 8 bases and 8 bases respectively, with 9 bases between them. CDR3 in amino acids: CASEEGGELFF. In DNA form, the CDR3 reads TGTGCCAGCGAAGAGGGAGGGGAGCTGTTTTTT.

V usage is TRBV2 and J usage is TRBJ2-3; D unclear. The CDR3 loop spans 16 amino acids. Germline CDR1 and CDR2: SNHLY and FYNNEI. Trimming took 4 bases from V and 1 from J, leaving 15 bases between them. The CDR3 nucleotides read TGTGCCAGCAGTGTAATGGAGATGGTCGGCACAGATACGCAGTATTTT. As protein: CASSVMEMVGTDTQYF.

This chain connects TRBV13 to TRBJ2-1; D tentatively fits TRBD1 or TRBD2 (5 bases each). The CDR3 sequence is 14 residues long. In germline, CDR1 is PRHDT, CDR2 FYEKMQ (reference sequence). V gave up 4 bases and J gave up 2 bases, with 9 bases separating them. The CDR3 region has the DNA TGTGCCAGCAGCTGGGGGTCTACCTACAATGAGCAGTTCTTC. Amino acid sequence: CASSWGSTYNEQFF.

This clonotype was seen at least ten times. The genes are TRBV20-1 and TRBJ2-1, with D hard to call. V was pared by 6 bases and J by 10 bases, with 13 bases between. This CDR3 has 11 amino acids. The germline V gene has CDR1 DFQATT and CDR2 SNEGSKA (reference sequence). CDR3 amino acids: CSAAPRREQFF. DNA of the CDR3: TGCAGTGCGGCTCCACGGCGGGAGCAGTTCTTC.

This clonotype was seen only a few times. This chain connects TRBV29-1 to TRBJ2-7; 12 positions match TRBD2. With V trimmed by 6 bases and J by 4 bases, 4 bases remained unmatched. The germline V gene has CDR1 SQVTM and CDR2 ANQGSEA. This CDR3 comprises 13 residues. CDR3 DNA: TGCAGCGTAGGTCTAGCGGGGGGGTACGAGCAGTACTTC. Protein product: CSVGLAGGYEQYF.

This clonotype has just a few counts. This chain links TRBV12-3 or TRBV12-4 with TRBJ1-1; D is unresolved. With 8 bases removed from V and 1 base from J, the gap between germline ends came to 11 bases. CDR3 length: 13 amino acids. Written as DNA, the CDR3 is TGTGCCAGCTGTCAAGGCGAGAACACTGAAGCTTTCTTT. Amino acid sequence: CASCQGENTEAFF.

This clonotype was found a few times. This sequence joins TRBV3-1 and TRBJ2-1; 7 positions match TRBD2. This CDR3 spans 16 amino acids. In germline, CDR1 is LGHDT, CDR2 YNNKEL (reference sequence). V lost 0 bases to trimming and J lost 6 bases; unmatched junction nucleotides: 8. The CDR3 loop reads CASSQDQVLARNEQFF. The CDR3, as DNA: TGTGCCAGCAGCCAAGATCAAGTACTAGCGCGCAATGAGCAGTTCTTC.

This rearrangement joins TRBV18 to TRBJ2-7, with D perhaps TRBD2 (5 bases). Trimming took off 3 bases at V and 1 base at J, with 16 bases between the two ends. CDR3 length: 16 amino acids. From germline, CDR1 is KGHSH and CDR2 LQKENI. The CDR3 DNA reads as TGTGCCAGCTCACCGCACCGGACGGAGGTTTCCTACGAGCAGTACTTC. Translated: CASSPHRTEVSYEQYF.

Ten or more counts support this clonotype. V gene TRBV20-1 combines with J gene TRBJ2-7; maybe TRBD2 (6 bases). This CDR3 is built from 12 residues. Germline V gene sequence: CDR1 DFQATT, CDR2 SNEGSKA (reference sequence). The germline V and J ends were trimmed by 3 bases and 3 bases, with 9 bases remaining between them. The CDR3 sequence: CSARGGNYEQYF. The CDR3 nucleotides read TGCAGTGCTAGGGGCGGGAACTACGAGCAGTACTTC.

The sample holds a few counts of this clonotype. The chain links TRBV12-5 to TRBJ1-2, with 10 bases matching TRBD1. From germline, CDR1 is LGHNT and CDR2 FRNRAP. The junction had 11 bases not matched to a gene; V was cut back by 6 bases and J by 7 bases. The CDR3 contains 15 residues. CDR3 DNA: TGTGCTAGTGGCGACGACAGGGGGCGATACCCTGGCTACACCTTC. This translates into CASGDDRGRYPGYTF.

V is TRBV19 and J is TRBJ2-4; TRBD2 aligns across 8 bases. This CDR3 spans 15 amino acids. The germline gives CDR1 LNHDA, CDR2 SQIVND (reference sequence). V lost 4 bases, J lost 8 bases, and 10 bases stayed unmatched. The CDR3: CASSTLGTRGDIQYF. Written as DNA, the CDR3 is TGTGCCAGTAGTACCCTAGGGACTAGAGGGGACATTCAGTACTTC.

This clonotype was counted many times. V and J are TRBV29-1 and TRBJ2-1; TRBD1 is a possible D gene (6 bases). Trimming took off 2 bases at V and 9 bases at J, with 17 bases between the two ends. Looked up from germline, CDR1 is SQVTM and CDR2 is ANQGSEA. The CDR3 totals 14 residues. The CDR3 loop reads CSVESADPRGEQFF. The DNA for the CDR3 is TGCAGCGTTGAATCAGCGGACCCCAGGGGTGAGCAGTTCTTC.

In this sample, this clonotype turned up many times. The genes are TRBV20-1 and TRBJ1-1; D gene unclear. Germline V gene data show CDR1 as DFQATT and CDR2 as SNEGSKA (reference sequence). The CDR3 totals 12 residues. The germline V and J ends were trimmed by 5 bases and 3 bases, with 10 bases remaining between them. DNA for the CDR3: TGCAGTGCTCCTGTTCGGGACACTGAAGCTTTCTTT. This encodes CSAPVRDTEAFF.

This clonotype was recorded at least ten times. V usage is TRBV5-1 and J usage is TRBJ2-1; TRBD2 might be the D (5 bases). Per the germline V gene, CDR1 is SGHRS and CDR2 is YFSETQ. This CDR3 has 13 amino acids. The V end lost 5 bases, the J end lost 7 bases, and 13 bases lay between the germline ends. CDR3 nucleotide sequence: TGCGCCAGCAGGGTGGTCGAGGGAAATGAGCAGTTCTTC. Its translation: CASRVVEGNEQFF.

This clonotype was found a few times. The rearrangement joins TRBV12-3 or TRBV12-4 to TRBJ2-3; TRBD2 aligns across 8 bases. J was trimmed by 3 bases and V by 4 bases; bases with no gene match: 6. This CDR3 has 15 amino acids. CDR3 residues: CASSSGGDPTDTQYF. The CDR3 DNA reads TGTGCCAGCAGTTCGGGGGGGGACCCAACAGATACGCAGTATTTT.

CDR3 residues: CASSPAGLGNEQFF. The CDR3 nucleotides are TGTGCCAGTAGTCCCGCGGGCCTAGGCAATGAGCAGTTCTTC. V is TRBV19 and J is TRBJ2-1; D perhaps matches TRBD2 (5 bases). CDR3 length equals 14 residues. V lost 5 bases, J lost 6 bases, and 14 bases lay in between. Per the germline V gene, CDR1 is LNHDA and CDR2 is SQIVND (reference sequence).

J is TRBJ2-1 and V is TRBV9; D possibly corresponds to TRBD2 (5 bases). Looked up from germline, CDR1 is SGDLS and CDR2 is YYNGEE. This CDR3 has 16 residues. V gave up 0 bases and J gave up 7 bases, with 17 bases separating them. The CDR3 loop is CASSVGWGASPNEQFF. The CDR3 nucleotides read TGTGCCAGCAGCGTAGGTTGGGGAGCTTCGCCTAATGAGCAGTTCTTC.

This clonotype occurred many times. The chain couples TRBV29-1 to TRBJ2-1; D is uncertain. The CDR3 loop spans 13 amino acids. Germline CDR1 and CDR2: SQVTM and ANQGSEA. The V end lost 5 bases, the J end lost 4 bases, and 12 bases lay between the germline ends. The CDR3 DNA reads TGCAGCGTTAGGGCGTCGGGTTACAATGAGCAGTTCTTC. Protein sequence: CSVRASGYNEQFF.